These T cell receptor beta chains were read from a single sample in a study of T cell responses to AZD1222 COVID-19 vaccine. Sequencing used immunoSEQ multiplex PCR; TCRdb keeps in-frame clones, though not all of them. The sample carries 170,000 or so clones, almost 90% recorded once. This material consisted of peripheral blood, taken 28 days after the second AZD1222 dose. All receptors derive from an adult who received the AZD1222 COVID-19 vaccine. The CDR3 runs from the conserved cysteine through the conserved F or W. Each record gives: clone size, V gene, D gene, J gene, CDR3 protein, CDR3 DNA. The D gene is left open where the match is weak. The size entry is marked missing in some rows and otherwise reads once, few, many or a size class.

.	TRBV3-1/TRBV3-2	TRBD2	TRBJ2-2	CASSWRLARNTGELFF	TGTGCCAGCAGCTGGAGACTAGCTAGAAACACCGGGGAGCTGTTTTTT
.	TRBV11-2	.	TRBJ2-7	CASSLGLYYEQYF	TGTGCCAGCAGCTTAGGACTATACTACGAGCAGTACTTC
.	TRBV5-1	.	TRBJ2-7	CASSLDGGGLSDEQYF	TGCGCCAGCAGCTTGGACGGAGGAGGGTTAAGCGACGAGCAGTACTTC
.	TRBV6-6	.	TRBJ2-7	CASSYPTLDGHYEQYF	TGTGCCAGCAGTTACCCTACTCTCGACGGCCACTACGAGCAGTACTTC
once	TRBV7-2	TRBD1	TRBJ1-1	CASSSDRVTEAFF	TGTGCCAGCAGCTCCGACAGGGTTACTGAAGCTTTCTTT
once	TRBV6-6	.	TRBJ2-2	CASRASGTGELFF	TGTGCCAGCAGGGCCTCGGGCACCGGGGAGCTGTTTTTT
once	TRBV5-1	TRBD2	TRBJ2-7	CASSLGPSGGALYEQYF	TGCGCCAGCAGCTTGGGCCCTAGCGGGGGGGCCTTATACGAGCAGTACTTC
once	TRBV5-5	.	TRBJ1-6	CASSTRDNSNSPLHF	TGTGCCAGCAGCACCCGGGACAATAGTAATTCACCCCTCCACTTT
once	TRBV6-5	.	TRBJ1-1	CASRAHMNTEAFF	TGTGCCAGCAGGGCGCACATGAACACTGAAGCTTTCTTT
.	TRBV18	.	TRBJ2-2	CASSPLRGSNTGELFF	TGTGCCAGCTCACCACTTCGGGGATCGAACACCGGGGAGCTGTTTTTT
few	TRBV6-1	.	TRBJ1-2	CASSEYWGQTNYGYTF	TGTGCCAGCAGTGAATACTGGGGACAAACCAACTATGGCTACACCTTC
.	TRBV7-9	TRBD2	TRBJ2-7	CASSFSGGSREQYF	TGTGCCAGCAGCTTTAGCGGGGGAAGCCGCGAGCAGTACTTC
.	TRBV7-3	.	TRBJ1-1	CASSLTHSPGTEAFF	TGTGCCAGCAGCTTAACTCACAGCCCGGGCACTGAAGCTTTCTTT
.	TRBV28	.	TRBJ2-5	CASSKETQYF	TGTGCCAGCAGTAAAGAGACCCAGTACTTC
.	TRBV3-1/TRBV3-2	.	TRBJ2-1	CASSVDRYNEQFF	TGTGCCAGCAGCGTGGACAGATACAATGAGCAGTTCTTC
.	TRBV30	TRBD2	TRBJ2-7	CAWSAGGEQYF	TGTGCCTGGAGTGCGGGGGGAGAGCAGTACTTC
.	TRBV12-3/TRBV12-4	.	TRBJ2-7	CASSFSGREEQYF	TGTGCCAGCAGTTTTTCCGGTCGAGAGGAGCAGTACTTC
.	TRBV5-1	.	TRBJ2-2	CASSRVTADGIGELFF	TGCGCCAGCAGCCGAGTCACAGCGGATGGAATCGGGGAGCTGTTTTTT
.	TRBV29-1	.	TRBJ1-3	CSVVSSGNTIYF	TGCAGCGTTGTCAGCTCTGGAAACACCATATATTTT
once	TRBV6-4	TRBD1	TRBJ2-2	CASSRDSLNTGELFF	TGTGCCAGCAGCCGGGACAGCCTGAACACCGGGGAGCTGTTTTTT
.	TRBV2	.	TRBJ1-1	CASRPESGATEAFF	TGTGCCAGCAGACCGGAAAGCGGGGCCACTGAAGCTTTCTTT
.	TRBV5-4	.	TRBJ1-2	CATRTVPPNYGYTF	TGTGCCACCAGGACAGTCCCTCCTAACTATGGCTACACCTTC
.	TRBV19	.	TRBJ2-7	CASSEYDGSYEQYF	TGTGCCAGTAGTGAGTACGACGGTTCCTACGAGCAGTACTTC
.	TRBV19	.	TRBJ1-5	CASRAFTPANQPQHF	TGTGCCAGTAGAGCCTTCACGCCGGCCAATCAGCCCCAGCATTTT